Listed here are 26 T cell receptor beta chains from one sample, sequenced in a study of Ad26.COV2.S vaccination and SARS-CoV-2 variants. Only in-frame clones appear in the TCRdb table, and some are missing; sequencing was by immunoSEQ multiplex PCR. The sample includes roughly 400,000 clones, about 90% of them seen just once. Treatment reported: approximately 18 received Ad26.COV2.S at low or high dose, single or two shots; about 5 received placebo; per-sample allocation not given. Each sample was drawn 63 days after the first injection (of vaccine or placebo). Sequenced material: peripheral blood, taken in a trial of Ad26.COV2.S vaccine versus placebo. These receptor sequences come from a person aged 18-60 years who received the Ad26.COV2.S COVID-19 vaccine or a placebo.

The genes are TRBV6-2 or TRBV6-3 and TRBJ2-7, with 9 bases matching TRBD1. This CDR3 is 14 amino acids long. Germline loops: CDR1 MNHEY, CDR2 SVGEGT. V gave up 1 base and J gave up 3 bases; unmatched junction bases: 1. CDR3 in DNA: TGTGCCAGCAGTTACTGGGGACAGGGCTACGAGCAGTACTTC. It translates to CASSYWGQGYEQYF.

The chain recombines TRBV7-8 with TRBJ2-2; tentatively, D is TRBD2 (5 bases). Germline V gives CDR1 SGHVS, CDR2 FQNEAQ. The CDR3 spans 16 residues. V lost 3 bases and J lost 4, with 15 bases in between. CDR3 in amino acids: CASSFLVGRGTGELFF. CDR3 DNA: TGTGCCAGCAGCTTTCTTGTGGGTCGGGGCACCGGGGAGCTGTTTTTT.

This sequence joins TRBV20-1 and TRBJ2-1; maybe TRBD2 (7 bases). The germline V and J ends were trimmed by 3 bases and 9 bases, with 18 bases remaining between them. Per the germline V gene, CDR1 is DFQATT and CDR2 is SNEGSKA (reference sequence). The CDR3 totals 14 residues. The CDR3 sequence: CSASPRGGRGEQFF. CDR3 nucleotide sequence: TGCAGTGCTAGTCCGCGCGGGGGCCGGGGTGAGCAGTTCTTC.

The CDR3 DNA reads as TGCGCCAGCAGCCCAACGATCCGTACTCCCTACGAGCAGTACTTC. This sequence encodes CASSPTIRTPYEQYF. The chain combines TRBV5-1 with TRBJ2-7; D remains unclear. The length of the CDR3 is 15 residues. Per the germline V gene, CDR1 is SGHRS and CDR2 is YFSETQ. The germline V and J ends were trimmed by 4 bases and 2 bases, with 16 bases remaining between them. The full variable domain, in which reference TRBV5-1 and TRBJ2-7 provide the parts outside the CDR3, is KAGVTQTPRYLIKTRGQQVTLSCSPISGHRSVSWYQQTPGQGLQFLFEYFSETQRNKGNFPGRFSGRQFSNSRSEMNVSTLELGDSALYLCASSPTIRTPYEQYFGPGTRLTVT.

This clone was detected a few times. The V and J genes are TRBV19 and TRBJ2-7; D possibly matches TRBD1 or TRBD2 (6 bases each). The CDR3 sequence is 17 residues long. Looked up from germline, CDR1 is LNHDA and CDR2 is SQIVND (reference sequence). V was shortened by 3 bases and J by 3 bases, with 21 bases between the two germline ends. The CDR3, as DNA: TGTGCCAGTAGTATGGGAGGATGGGGGCCAAACCGCTACGAGCAGTACTTC. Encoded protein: CASSMGGWGPNRYEQYF.

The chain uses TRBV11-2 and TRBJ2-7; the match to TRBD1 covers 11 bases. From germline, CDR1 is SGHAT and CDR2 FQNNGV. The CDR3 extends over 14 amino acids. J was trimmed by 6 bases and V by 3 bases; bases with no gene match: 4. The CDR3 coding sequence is TGTGCCAGCAGCTTCCCCGGGACAGGGGGCGAGCAGTACTTC. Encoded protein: CASSFPGTGGEQYF.

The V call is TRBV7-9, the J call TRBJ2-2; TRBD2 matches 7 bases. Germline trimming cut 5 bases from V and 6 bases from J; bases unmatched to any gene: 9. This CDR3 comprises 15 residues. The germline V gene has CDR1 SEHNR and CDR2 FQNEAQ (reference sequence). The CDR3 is CASSEGLVAPGELFF. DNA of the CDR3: TGTGCCAGCAGCGAAGGACTAGTTGCGCCCGGGGAGCTGTTTTTT. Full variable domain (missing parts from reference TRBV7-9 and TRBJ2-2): DTGVSQNPRHKITKRGQNVTFRCDPISEHNRLYWYRQTLGQGPEFLTYFQNEAQLEKSRLLSDRFSAERPKGSFSTLEIQRTEQGDSAMYLCASSEGLVAPGELFFGEGSRLTVL.

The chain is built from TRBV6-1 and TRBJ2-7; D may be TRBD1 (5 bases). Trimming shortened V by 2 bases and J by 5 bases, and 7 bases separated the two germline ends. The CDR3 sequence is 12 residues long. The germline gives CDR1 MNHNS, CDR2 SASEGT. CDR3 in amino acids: CASSEQGNEQYF. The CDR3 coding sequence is TGTGCCAGCAGTGAACAGGGTAACGAGCAGTACTTC.

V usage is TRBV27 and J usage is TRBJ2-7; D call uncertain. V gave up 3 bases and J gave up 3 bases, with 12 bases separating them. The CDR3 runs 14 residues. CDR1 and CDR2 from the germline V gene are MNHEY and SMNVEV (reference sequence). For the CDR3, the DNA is TGTGCCAGCAGTTTTCTGGATCCCAGCTACGAGCAGTACTTC. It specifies CASSFLDPSYEQYF.

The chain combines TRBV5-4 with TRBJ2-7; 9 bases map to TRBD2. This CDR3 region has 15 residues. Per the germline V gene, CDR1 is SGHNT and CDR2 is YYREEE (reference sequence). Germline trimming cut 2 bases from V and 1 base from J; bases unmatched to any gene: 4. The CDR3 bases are TGTGCCAGCAGCTTTCCTCTAGCGGGATCCTACGAGCAGTACTTC. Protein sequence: CASSFPLAGSYEQYF.

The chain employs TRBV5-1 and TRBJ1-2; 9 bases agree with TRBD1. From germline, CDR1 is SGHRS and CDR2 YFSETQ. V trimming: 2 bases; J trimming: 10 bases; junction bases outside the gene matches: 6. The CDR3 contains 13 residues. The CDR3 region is CASSLADRGSYTF. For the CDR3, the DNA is TGCGCCAGCAGCTTAGCGGACAGGGGTTCCTACACCTTC.

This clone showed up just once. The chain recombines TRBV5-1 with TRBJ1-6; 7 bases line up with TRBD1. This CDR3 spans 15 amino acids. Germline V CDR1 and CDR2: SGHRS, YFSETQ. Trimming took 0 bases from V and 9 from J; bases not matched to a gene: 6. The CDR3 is CASSLVDRDFSPLHF. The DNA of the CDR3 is TGCGCCAGCAGCTTGGTCGACAGGGATTTTTCACCCCTCCACTTT.

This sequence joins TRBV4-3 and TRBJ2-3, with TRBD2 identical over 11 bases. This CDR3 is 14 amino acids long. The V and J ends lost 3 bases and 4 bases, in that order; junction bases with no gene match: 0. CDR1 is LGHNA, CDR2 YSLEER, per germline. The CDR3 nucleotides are TGCGCCAGCAGCCAGACTAGCGGGGCAGATACGCAGTATTTT. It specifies CASSQTSGADTQYF.

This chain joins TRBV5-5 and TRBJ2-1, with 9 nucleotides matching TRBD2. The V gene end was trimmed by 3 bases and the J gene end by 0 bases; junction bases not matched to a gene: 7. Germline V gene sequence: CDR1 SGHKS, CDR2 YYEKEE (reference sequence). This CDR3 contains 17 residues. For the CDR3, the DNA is TGTGCCAGCAGCTCCAGACTAGCGGTGAGCTCCTACAATGAGCAGTTCTTC. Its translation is CASSSRLAVSSYNEQFF.

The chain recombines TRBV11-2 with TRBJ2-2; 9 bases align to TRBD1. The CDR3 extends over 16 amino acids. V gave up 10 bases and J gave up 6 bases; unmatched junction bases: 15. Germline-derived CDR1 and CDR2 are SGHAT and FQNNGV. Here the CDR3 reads CATRRPGTGLAGELFF. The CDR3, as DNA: TGTGCCACCCGAAGACCCGGGACAGGGTTGGCCGGGGAGCTGTTTTTT.

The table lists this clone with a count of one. The chain's CDR3 is CASSLVRTSGGAGEQFF. Here the CDR3 DNA reads TGCGCCAGCAGCTTGGTCAGGACTAGCGGGGGGGCCGGTGAGCAGTTCTTC. The chain couples TRBV5-1 to TRBJ2-1; TRBD2 agrees at 15 bases. The CDR3 covers 17 residues. The V segment lost 0 bases and the J segment 9 bases; nucleotides outside the gene matches: 7. The germline CDR1 and CDR2 sequences are SGHRS and YFSETQ.

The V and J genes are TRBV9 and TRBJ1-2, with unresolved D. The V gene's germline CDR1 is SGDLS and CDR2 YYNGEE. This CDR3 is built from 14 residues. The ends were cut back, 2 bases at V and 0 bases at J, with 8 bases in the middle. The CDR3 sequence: CASSVDRANYGYTF. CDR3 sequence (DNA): TGTGCCAGCAGCGTTGACCGAGCTAACTATGGCTACACCTTC.

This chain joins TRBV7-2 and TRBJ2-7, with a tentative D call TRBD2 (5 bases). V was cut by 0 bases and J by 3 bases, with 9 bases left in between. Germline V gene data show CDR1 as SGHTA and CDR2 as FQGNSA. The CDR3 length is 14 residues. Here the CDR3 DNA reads TGTGCCAGCAGCTTAGCGTTTGGGAGCTACGAGCAGTACTTC. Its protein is CASSLAFGSYEQYF.

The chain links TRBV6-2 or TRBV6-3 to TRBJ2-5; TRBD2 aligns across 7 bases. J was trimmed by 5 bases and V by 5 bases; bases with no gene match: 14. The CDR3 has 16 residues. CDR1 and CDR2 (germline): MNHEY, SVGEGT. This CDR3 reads CASSRPLSSGAETQYF. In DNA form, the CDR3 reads TGTGCCAGCAGTCGCCCCCTCTCCAGCGGGGCGGAGACCCAGTACTTC.

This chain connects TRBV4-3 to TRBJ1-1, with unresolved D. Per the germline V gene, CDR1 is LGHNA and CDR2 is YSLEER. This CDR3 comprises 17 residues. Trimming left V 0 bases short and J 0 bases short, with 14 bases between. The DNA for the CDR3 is TGCGCCAGCAGCCAAGAGGAAAGGGTCAGCATGAACACTGAAGCTTTCTTT. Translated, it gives CASSQEERVSMNTEAFF.

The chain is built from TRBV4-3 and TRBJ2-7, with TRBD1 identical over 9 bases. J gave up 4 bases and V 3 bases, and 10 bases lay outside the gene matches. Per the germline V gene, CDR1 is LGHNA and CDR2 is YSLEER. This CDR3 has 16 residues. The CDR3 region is CASSHSWTGESYEQYF. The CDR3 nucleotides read TGCGCCAGCAGCCATTCATGGACAGGGGAATCGTACGAGCAGTACTTC.

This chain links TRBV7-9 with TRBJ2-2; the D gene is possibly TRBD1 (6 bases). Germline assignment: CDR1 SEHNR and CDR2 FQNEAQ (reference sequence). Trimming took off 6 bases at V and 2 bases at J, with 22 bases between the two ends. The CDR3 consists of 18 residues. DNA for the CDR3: TGTGCCAGCAGGCAAATTCCGGGACAAAAGCCCAACACCGGGGAGCTGTTTTTT. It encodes CASRQIPGQKPNTGELFF.

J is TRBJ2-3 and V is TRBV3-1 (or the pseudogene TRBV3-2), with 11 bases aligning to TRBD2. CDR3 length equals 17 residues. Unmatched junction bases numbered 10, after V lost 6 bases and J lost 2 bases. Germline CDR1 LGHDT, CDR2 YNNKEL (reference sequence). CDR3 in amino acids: CASSRYLAGGNTDTQYF. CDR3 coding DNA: TGTGCCAGCAGTCGATACCTAGCGGGGGGAAACACAGATACGCAGTATTTT.

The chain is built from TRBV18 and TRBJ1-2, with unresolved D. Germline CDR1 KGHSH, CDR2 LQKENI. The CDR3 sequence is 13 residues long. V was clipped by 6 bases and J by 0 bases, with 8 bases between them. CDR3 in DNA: TGTGCCAGCTCTCCAGACGCTAACTATGGCTACACCTTC. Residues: CASSPDANYGYTF.

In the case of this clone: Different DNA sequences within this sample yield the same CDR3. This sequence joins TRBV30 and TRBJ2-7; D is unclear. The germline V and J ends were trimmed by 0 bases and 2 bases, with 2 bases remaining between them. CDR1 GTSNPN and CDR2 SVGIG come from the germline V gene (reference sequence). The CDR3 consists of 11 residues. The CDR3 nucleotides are TGTGCCTGGAGTGTAGCCTACGAGCAGTACTTC. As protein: CAWSVAYEQYF.

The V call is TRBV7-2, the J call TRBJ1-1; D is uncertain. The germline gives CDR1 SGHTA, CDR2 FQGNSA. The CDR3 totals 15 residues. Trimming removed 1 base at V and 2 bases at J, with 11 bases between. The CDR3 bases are TGTGCCAGCAGCTTAGGTACAGCGACAAACACTGAAGCTTTCTTT. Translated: CASSLGTATNTEAFF.